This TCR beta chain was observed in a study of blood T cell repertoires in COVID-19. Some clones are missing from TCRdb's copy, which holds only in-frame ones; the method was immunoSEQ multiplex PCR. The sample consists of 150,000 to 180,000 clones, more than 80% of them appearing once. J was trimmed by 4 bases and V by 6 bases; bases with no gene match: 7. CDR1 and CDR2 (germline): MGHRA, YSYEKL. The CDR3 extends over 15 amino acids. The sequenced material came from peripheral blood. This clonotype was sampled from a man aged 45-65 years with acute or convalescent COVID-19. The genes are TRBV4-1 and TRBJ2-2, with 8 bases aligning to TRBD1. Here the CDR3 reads CASSRTGTGTGELFF. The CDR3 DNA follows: TGCGCCAGCAGTCGTACCGGGACAGGCACCGGGGAGCTGTTTTTT.